This T cell receptor beta chain was documented in a study of T-cell memory formation after mild COVID-19. Whole-study results and caveats: That cross-reactive memory joined was suggested by some responding clones appearing in pre-infection memory.

CDR1 and CDR2 from the germline V gene are SGHDN and FVKESK. The CDR3 length is 13 residues. V lost 1 base and J 5 bases, leaving 8 bases between the germline ends. TCRdb re-called the 5' RACE reads through MiXCR, storing one row per CDR3 protein. The sample holds fewer than 250,000 distinct CDR3 sequences; roughly 30% are singletons and the top ten take 9.5% to 12%. This clonotype was observed a few times. The antigen is not known. The source material was PBMCs or a T cell subset sorted from them (not recorded which). This chain links TRBV14 with TRBJ1-1, with unresolved D. The source is an adult woman who had mild COVID-19 (a few samples of this study predate the infection). Cell type and time point are not known. CDR3 sequence (DNA): TGTGCCAGCAGCCAAGGTGTTCTGACTGAAGCTTTCTTT. It specifies CASSQGVLTEAFF. Full variable domain (missing parts from reference TRBV14 and TRBJ1-1): EAGVTQFPSHSVIEKGQTVTLRCDPISGHDNLYWYRRVMGKEIKFLLHFVKESKQDESGMPNNRFLAERTGGTYSTLKVQPAELEDSGVYFCASSQGVLTEAFFGQGTRLTVV.